This T cell receptor (beta chain) was sequenced during a study of spatial heterogeneity in lung cancer. CDR1 SEHNR and CDR2 FQNEAQ come from the germline V gene (reference sequence). This CDR3 comprises 15 residues. The ends were cut back, 1 base at V and 0 bases at J, with 10 bases in the middle. The study, taken as a whole, reports: There were more appearances of ubiquitous expanded tumor TCRs in blood at resection than at follow-up.

As for time point: blood at routine non-recurrence follow-up after resection. This clonotype has at least ten counts. The antigen remains unidentified. TCRdb re-called the 5' RACE reads with MiXCR, one entry per CDR3 protein. Of around 70,000 distinct CDR3 sequences in the sample, 8% to 9% were seen once. Material: PBMCs, obtained at follow-up. This rearrangement joins TRBV7-9 to TRBJ2-7, with D unclear. The sequence was collected from a female donor with early-stage non-small cell lung cancer. The CDR3 spells CASSLVGLSSYEQYF. CDR3 nucleotides: TGTGCCAGCAGCTTAGTTGGCCTAAGCTCCTACGAGCAGTACTTC.